These 6 T cell receptor beta chains share one sample of origin, sequenced in a study of T cell repertoires in cytomegalovirus infection. TCRdb passed the reads through MiXCR, listing each CDR3 protein once. The sample has approximately 350,000 distinct CDR3 sequences, about 35% seen once; the top ten hold roughly 13%. Antigens of these TCRs are unknown. The starting material was cultured PBMCs, obtained from culture after CMV antigen stimulation. The receptors here all came from a human donor in good health (CMV status not recorded). Some clones in this sample may be carry-over from other donors' samples.

The chain uses TRBV5-4 and TRBJ2-3; 10 bases are shared with TRBD2. After removal of 4 bases from V and 6 bases from J, the junction contained 5 bases not matched to a gene. The CDR3 is 14 residues long. The germline V gene has CDR1 SGHNT and CDR2 YYREEE (reference sequence). DNA of the CDR3: TGTGCCAGCAGCGTAGGACTAGCGGCGGATACGCAGTATTTT. Its protein is CASSVGLAADTQYF.

V usage is TRBV27 and J usage is TRBJ2-3; a weak D match, TRBD1 (6 bases). This CDR3 contains 14 residues. V was clipped by 3 bases and J by 4 bases, with 11 bases between them. CDR1 and CDR2 (germline): MNHEY, SMNVEV (reference sequence). The CDR3 sequence: CASSFAQGSDTQYF. CDR3 in DNA: TGTGCCAGCAGTTTCGCACAGGGTTCAGATACGCAGTATTTT.

This clonotype was counted only a few times. The rearrangement uses TRBV24-1 and TRBJ2-1, with TRBD2 matching over 8 bases. Germline-derived CDR1 and CDR2 are KGHDR and SFDVKD. V lost 7 bases to trimming and J lost 8 bases; unmatched junction nucleotides: 15. The CDR3 contains 16 residues. The CDR3 loop is CATRGVVSGSNDEQFF. In DNA form, the CDR3 reads TGTGCCACCAGGGGAGTTGTAAGCGGGAGTAACGATGAGCAGTTCTTC.

This clonotype was seen only a few times. The chain links TRBV7-2 to TRBJ2-7, with D perhaps matching TRBD2 (6 bases). The germline V gene has CDR1 SGHTA and CDR2 FQGNSA. The CDR3 consists of 14 residues. Trimming stripped 1 base from V and 6 bases from J, with 13 bases between. The CDR3 loop is CASSLVVGGGEQYF. CDR3 DNA sequence: TGTGCCAGCAGCTTAGTGGTGGGAGGAGGCGAGCAGTACTTC.

This clonotype was counted between two and nine times. V and J are TRBV7-9 and TRBJ2-7; 9 bases fit TRBD1. Germline lookup yields CDR1 SEHNR and CDR2 FQNEAQ (reference sequence). With 4 bases clipped from V and 3 bases from J, the junction kept 1 base outside the gene matches. The CDR3 covers 13 residues. For the CDR3, the DNA is TGTGCCAGCAGCTCGACAGGGGGCTACGAGCAGTACGTC. Its translation is CASSSTGGYEQYV.

The rearrangement links TRBV6-5 to TRBJ1-5; D is ambiguous. CDR3 length: 14 amino acids. Germline loops: CDR1 MNHEY, CDR2 SVGAGI. V gave up 6 bases and J gave up 4 bases, with 13 bases separating them. The CDR3 DNA follows: TGTGCCAGCAGCCAGGACGGGCGGAATCAGCCCCAGCATTTT. Protein product: CASSQDGRNQPQHF.